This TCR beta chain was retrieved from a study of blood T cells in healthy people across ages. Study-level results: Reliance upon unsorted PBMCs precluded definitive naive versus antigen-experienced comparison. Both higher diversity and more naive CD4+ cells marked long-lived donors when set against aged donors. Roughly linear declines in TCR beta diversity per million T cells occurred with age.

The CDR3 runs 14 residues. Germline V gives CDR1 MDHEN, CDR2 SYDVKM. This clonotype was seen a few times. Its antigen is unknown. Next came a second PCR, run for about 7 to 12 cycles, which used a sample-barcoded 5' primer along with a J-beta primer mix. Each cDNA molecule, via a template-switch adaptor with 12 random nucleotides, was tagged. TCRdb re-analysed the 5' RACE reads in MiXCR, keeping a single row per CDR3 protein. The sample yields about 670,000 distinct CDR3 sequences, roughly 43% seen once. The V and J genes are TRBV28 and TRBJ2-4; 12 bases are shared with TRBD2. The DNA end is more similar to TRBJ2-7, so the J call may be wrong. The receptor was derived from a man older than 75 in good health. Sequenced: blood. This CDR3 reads CASKLAGGTYEQYF. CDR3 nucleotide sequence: TGTGCCAGTAAACTAGCGGGAGGAACCTACGAGCAGTACTTC.